A selection of T cell receptor beta chains follows, all from one sample in a study of T cell responses to AZD1222 COVID-19 vaccine. Profiling relied on immunoSEQ multiplex PCR, and the TCRdb table lists in-frame clones only, not all of them. Altogether around 180,000 clones are present, around 90% being singletons, with the ten largest covering 2% to 3%. The source was peripheral blood, collected on day 0 of AZD1222 vaccination. The source of these receptors is an adult in good health. The CDR3 runs from the conserved cysteine through the conserved F or W. The D gene is left open where the match is weak. Only part of the rows carry a size: once, few, many, or a class if the clone is expanded.

>.|TRBV9|TRBD1|TRBJ1-3
TGTGCCAGCAGCAAGGACAGGGCGGGGGACACCATATATTTT
CASSKDRAGDTIYF
>.|TRBV9|TRBD1|TRBJ2-7
TGTGCCAGCAGCGCCAGCACCTGGACAGGGGGCTACGAGCAGTACTTC
CASSASTWTGGYEQYF
>.|TRBV7-8|TRBD2|TRBJ2-1
TGTGCCAGCAGAGCCCCGGGGCGGGAGGGCAACAATGAGCAGTTCTTC
CASRAPGREGNNEQFF
>.|TRBV7-7|.|TRBJ2-7
TGTGCCAGCAGCTCCAGGGACTCCTACGAGCAGTACTTC
CASSSRDSYEQYF
>.|TRBV19|.|TRBJ1-6
TGTGCCAGTAGCAGGAGTTTAAATTCACCCCTCCACTTT
CASSRSLNSPLHF
>.|TRBV19|.|TRBJ1-2
TGTGCCACCCGATTAACGGGCTACACCTTC
CATRLTGYTF
>.|TRBV6-5|TRBD1|TRBJ1-6
TGTGCCAGCAGCTCTGACAGGGGGCTTTCACCCCTCCACTTT
CASSSDRGLSPLHF
>.|TRBV5-1|.|TRBJ1-2
TGCGCCAGCAGCTTGGAGGTCGGCTCCCCGTATGGCTACACCTTC
CASSLEVGSPYGYTF
>.|TRBV19|TRBD2|TRBJ2-1
TGTGCCAGTAGTTTGTGGGAGGGAAACAATGAGCAGTTCTTC
CASSLWEGNNEQFF
>.|TRBV30|.|TRBJ2-1
TGTGCCTGGGACAGTTCTTACTCCTACAATGAGCAGTTCTTC
CAWDSSYSYNEQFF
>.|TRBV30|TRBD2|TRBJ2-1
TGTGCCTGGACGGGCGGGAGACTAGCGGGAGGAGGTGAGCAGTTCTTC
CAWTGGRLAGGGEQFF
>.|TRBV3-1/TRBV3-2|.|TRBJ1-1
TGTGCCAGCAGCCAAGGATCTCGAGGGAACACTGAAGCTTTCTTT
CASSQGSRGNTEAFF
>few|TRBV3-1/TRBV3-2|TRBD2|TRBJ2-7
TGTGCCAGCAGAGCAACGGGGGGGGCGAGAGAGCAGTACTTC
CASRATGGAREQYF
>.|TRBV11-2|.|TRBJ1-3
TGTGCCAGCAGCTTAGTATCTGGGGGATTTGGAAACACCATATATTTT
CASSLVSGGFGNTIYF
>.|TRBV5-4|TRBD1|TRBJ1-3
TGTGCCAGCAGCCGGCGACAGGGCGTCTCTGGAAACACCATATATTTT
CASSRRQGVSGNTIYF
>.|TRBV2|TRBD1|TRBJ1-3
TGTGCCAGCAGCGAGGACAGGGCTGGAAACACCATATATTTT
CASSEDRAGNTIYF
>.|TRBV21-1|.|TRBJ1-2
TGTGCCAGCTCATCCGGGGGACGTGGCTACACCTTC
CASSSGGRGYTF
>.|TRBV20-1|.|TRBJ2-2
TGCAGTGCTAGTGACAAGACAGGCCGAGCCGGGGAGCTGTTTTTT
CSASDKTGRAGELFF
>.|TRBV18|.|TRBJ2-5
TGTGCCAGCTCACCAGTACTAGGGGAGACCCAGTACTTC
CASSPVLGETQYF
>.|TRBV6-5|.|TRBJ1-5
TGTGCCAGCAGTTACGCGGGGTGGGGTCAGCCCCAGCATTTT
CASSYAGWGQPQHF
>.|TRBV7-8|TRBD2|TRBJ2-7
TGTGCCAGCAGCTCATTGGGCGGGGTAGCGGGGACCTACGAGCAGTACTTC
CASSSLGGVAGTYEQYF
>.|TRBV11-1|.|TRBJ2-1
TGTGCCAGCAGCTTAGCCGGAACCCGCAAAAACAATGAGCAGTTCTTC
CASSLAGTRKNNEQFF
>.|TRBV6-5|TRBD1|TRBJ1-1
TGTGCCAGCAGTTACTCAGGGACAGTGAACACTGAAGCTTTCTTT
CASSYSGTVNTEAFF
>.|TRBV4-1|.|TRBJ1-5
TGCGCCAGCAGCCGGACCAACGGCAATCAGCCCCAGCATTTT
CASSRTNGNQPQHF
>.|TRBV5-8|.|TRBJ2-3
TGTGCCAGCAGCTTGGCAGGGCAGAGCACAGATACGCAGTATTTT
CASSLAGQSTDTQYF
>.|TRBV19|.|TRBJ2-3
TGTGCCAGTAGTCGGGGAGCGCCCGGCACAGATACGCAGTATTTT
CASSRGAPGTDTQYF
>.|TRBV6-5|.|TRBJ1-2
TGTGCCAGCCATAGGACCCCTTCGAACTATGGCTACACCTTC
CASHRTPSNYGYTF
>.|TRBV9|TRBD2|TRBJ2-7
TGTGCCAGCAGCACCGGGGGCGGGAGCGGGAGGGTCAGCGAGCAGTACTTC
CASSTGGGSGRVSEQYF
>.|TRBV6-1|.|TRBJ1-1
TGTGCCAGCAGTGAAGGGGACGGGGGCACTGAAGCTTTCTTT
CASSEGDGGTEAFF
>.|TRBV15|.|TRBJ1-1
TGTGCCACCAGCAGGAAGAACACTGAAGCTTTCTTT
CATSRKNTEAFF
>.|TRBV7-3|TRBD2|TRBJ2-1
TGTGCCAGCAGCGAACGCGGGACTAGCGGGAGCCCCCCCCCGTTCTTC
CASSERGTSGSPPPFF
>few|TRBV7-2|TRBD2|TRBJ2-7
TGTGCCAGCAGCTTAGCTTCGGGGGGATTGTGGGAGCAGTACTTC
CASSLASGGLWEQYF
>.|TRBV7-9|.|TRBJ1-3
TGTGCCAGCAGCTCGGATGAATCGGGACAAGGTGTCTCTGGAAACACCATATATTTT
CASSSDESGQGVSGNTIYF
>.|TRBV7-6|TRBD2|TRBJ2-5
TGTGCCAGCAGCCCCCTTCGGGGGGAGGGGGAGACCCAGTACTTC
CASSPLRGEGETQYF
>.|TRBV7-2|TRBD1|TRBJ1-2
TGTGCCAGCAGCTTATTCCAGGGGGCCTATGGCTACACCTTC
CASSLFQGAYGYTF
>once|TRBV5-4|TRBD1|TRBJ1-2
TGTGCCAGCAGCGCCGGGACAGGGGCTCATCATGGCTACACCTTC
CASSAGTGAHHGYTF
>.|TRBV7-7|.|TRBJ2-3
TGTGCCAGCACCCCTATCACAGATACGCAGTATTTT
CASTPITDTQYF
>.|TRBV6-5|TRBD2|TRBJ2-1
TGTGCCAGCAGTCCGAGCGGGAGAGTGTATCAGTTCTTC
CASSPSGRVYQFF
>.|TRBV6-7|.|TRBJ1-5
TGTGCCAGCAGTCCCCGAAGGTTTCGAGGCAATCAGCCCCAGCATTTT
CASSPRRFRGNQPQHF
>.|TRBV18|.|TRBJ2-7
TGTGCCAGCTCACCAGGGGCAGGTTTCTACGAGCAGTACTTC
CASSPGAGFYEQYF
>.|TRBV5-4|TRBD1|TRBJ1-1
TGTGCCAGCAGAAGGGACAGGGGGGCTGGTGAAGCTTTCTTT
CASRRDRGAGEAFF
>.|TRBV27|.|TRBJ2-3
TGTGCCAGCAGTTTATATGGCGGGAAGGGCGCAGATACGCAGTATTTT
CASSLYGGKGADTQYF
>.|TRBV12-3/TRBV12-4|.|TRBJ2-1
TGTGCCAGCAGTCTATCTAGGACCGGTGAGCAGTTCTTC
CASSLSRTGEQFF
>.|TRBV15|TRBD1|TRBJ1-2
TGTGCCACCAGCAGGGAACAGGGGACCTACTATGGCTACACCTTC
CATSREQGTYYGYTF
>.|TRBV6-1|TRBD2|TRBJ2-2
TGTGCCAGCAGTGAAGCCGGGACTAGCGGAACGAACACCGGGGAGCTGTTTTTT
CASSEAGTSGTNTGELFF
>.|TRBV5-4|TRBD1|TRBJ1-4
TGTGCCAGCAGCCTGGACAGGCTTGATGAAAAACTGTTTTTT
CASSLDRLDEKLFF
>.|TRBV19|.|TRBJ1-5
TGTGCCAGTAGTTGGTCAGGGCAAGGGCAGCCCCAGCATTTT
CASSWSGQGQPQHF
>.|TRBV18|.|TRBJ1-2
TGTGCCAGCTCACCAGAAGGGTATCGTGGCTACACCTTC
CASSPEGYRGYTF
>.|TRBV6-5|TRBD2|TRBJ2-2
TGTGCCAGCAGGCCGACTAGCGCGTACGGGGAGCTGTTTTTT
CASRPTSAYGELFF
>.|TRBV6-5|TRBD1|TRBJ2-7
TGTGCCAGCAGCGCGACAGGGACCTCCTACGAGCAGTACTTC
CASSATGTSYEQYF
>.|TRBV5-1|.|TRBJ1-1
TGCGCCAGCAGCTTGGGCGGCAGTATCTCTATGAACACTGAAGCTTTCTTT
CASSLGGSISMNTEAFF
>few|TRBV28|TRBD1|TRBJ1-5
TGTGCCAGCAGGCCGGGACAGGGGGCTGTATACAATCAGCCCCAGCATTTT
CASRPGQGAVYNQPQHF
>.|TRBV19|.|TRBJ1-5
TGTGCCAGTAGTATCTTGGAGGGCGATAGAGTGCCCCAGCATTTT
CASSILEGDRVPQHF
>.|TRBV2|TRBD1|TRBJ1-3
TGTGCCAGCAGTGGGAACAGGGGCGGTGGAAACACCATATATTTT
CASSGNRGGGNTIYF